These 17 T cell receptor beta chains share one sample of origin, sequenced in a study of T cells in Graves' hyperthyroidism and ophthalmopathy. What was amplified from RNA transcripts were TCR beta CDR3 regions. HTBI primers were employed in a first-round RT-PCR of the TCR CDR3. One entry per CDR3 protein, called by TCRdb with MiXCR from the multiplex PCR reads. This sample carries about 270,000 distinct CDR3 sequences, roughly 22% of them seen once, and the ten largest clones take around 64%. Sequenced input: blood. These receptors were obtained from a man between 25 and 39 years old with Graves' ophthalmopathy.

This clonotype came up many times. This rearrangement joins TRBV11-2 to TRBJ2-3; 8 positions match TRBD2. CDR3 size: 16 residues. V was clipped by 5 bases and J by 4 bases; unmatched bases: 11. Germline values: CDR1 SGHAT, CDR2 FQNNGV. DNA for the CDR3: TGTGCCAGCAGCCATCCTCTAGCGGGCCGCCCAGATACGCAGTATTTT. The encoded protein is CASSHPLAGRPDTQYF.

The genes are TRBV6-1 and TRBJ2-2; 7 bases are a match to TRBD2. V lost 4 bases and J lost 2; bases outside the gene matches: 10. The CDR3 has 17 amino acids. Germline V CDR1 and CDR2: MNHNS, SASEGT. As DNA, the CDR3 is TGTGCCAGCAGTGGAGCGTGGTTAGCGGGTAACACCGGGGAGCTGTTTTTT. Its translation: CASSGAWLAGNTGELFF.

This clonotype was picked up many times. V is TRBV20-1 and J is TRBJ2-1, with 8 bases matching TRBD1. V dropped 8 bases and J dropped 7; count of bases not matched to a gene: 10. In germline, CDR1 is DFQATT, CDR2 SNEGSKA (reference sequence). CDR3 size: 13 residues. CDR3 sequence: CSPQGARRNEQFF. Here the CDR3 DNA reads TGCAGTCCCCAGGGGGCGCGTCGGAATGAGCAGTTCTTC.

In this sample, this clonotype turned up many times. A junction boundary mismatches the germline segment, possibly from a read error. The chain combines TRBV5-1 with TRBJ2-7; 7 bases match TRBD1. This CDR3 comprises 14 residues. The germline gives CDR1 SGHRS, CDR2 YFSETQ. The CDR3 DNA sequence: TGCGCCAGCAGCTTCGACAGGGCCTCCCACGAGCAGTACTTC. Translated, it gives CASSFDRASHEQYF.

This clonotype was seen at least ten times. The genes are TRBV5-1 and TRBJ1-1; D uncertain. CDR3 length equals 15 residues. V shed 0 bases and J shed 4 bases, with 13 bases lying between them. Germline V gene lookup returns CDR1 SGHRS and CDR2 YFSETQ. Written as DNA, the CDR3 is TGCGCCAGCAGCTTGGGAGGTGGCAGGCCCACTGAAGCTTTCTTT. This encodes CASSLGGGRPTEAFF.

This clonotype was seen a few times. The genes are TRBV5-5 and TRBJ1-1, with TRBD1 identical over 8 bases. The CDR3 is made up of 15 amino acids. Germline trimming cut 4 bases from V and 4 bases from J; bases unmatched to any gene: 9. Germline CDR1 reads SGHKS; CDR2 reads YYEKEE (reference sequence). In DNA, the CDR3 is TGTGCCAGCAGCCTAGGACAGGGATCGGGCACTGAAGCTTTCTTT. It codes for CASSLGQGSGTEAFF.

This clonotype was recorded a few times. This chain links TRBV20-1 with TRBJ1-1; 7 bases are a match to TRBD1. In germline, CDR1 is DFQATT, CDR2 SNEGSKA (reference sequence). CDR3 length equals 15 residues. With 0 bases clipped from V and 8 bases from J, the junction kept 12 bases outside the gene matches. The chain's CDR3 is CSARETRDSPAEAFF. The CDR3 DNA is TGCAGTGCTAGAGAAACCCGGGACAGTCCGGCAGAAGCTTTCTTT.

Turning to this clonotype: The germline gene is not matched at one end of the junction; a read error may be the cause. The CDR3 bases are TGCAGTACTAGAGCCACATATATAGGGACGCCTTTCTATGGCTACACCTTC. The encoded protein is CSTRATYIGTPFYGYTF. This chain links TRBV20-1 with TRBJ1-2; the D gene is possibly TRBD1 (5 bases). From germline, CDR1 is DFQATT and CDR2 SNEGSKA (reference sequence). The length of the CDR3 is 17 residues.

The chain employs TRBV11-3 and TRBJ2-1; possibly TRBD1 for D (5 bases). The CDR3 covers 16 residues. Per the germline V gene, CDR1 is SGHNT and CDR2 is YENEEA. With 3 bases removed from V and 4 bases from J, the gap between germline ends came to 16 bases. CDR3 protein: CASSFPERPGYNEQFF. The CDR3 bases are TGTGCCAGCAGCTTTCCGGAGAGGCCAGGGTACAATGAGCAGTTCTTC.

This clonotype turned up a few times. V and J are TRBV7-9 and TRBJ2-5, with TRBD1 matching over 9 bases. The V gene's germline CDR1 is SEHNR and CDR2 FQNEAQ (reference sequence). This CDR3 has 17 amino acids. Trimming cost V 5 bases and J 3 bases; bases outside gene matches: 13. CDR3 loop: CASSHPKKTGGEETQYF. The CDR3 bases are TGTGCCAGCAGCCACCCTAAGAAAACAGGGGGCGAAGAGACCCAGTACTTC.

This clonotype was observed a few times. V and J are TRBV18 and TRBJ2-2; D is unresolved. Trimming took 1 base from V and 4 from J, leaving 4 bases between them. Per the germline V gene, CDR1 is KGHSH and CDR2 is LQKENI. This CDR3 is 13 amino acids long. The CDR3 bases are TGTGCCAGCTCACCACGCCTCACCGGGGAGCTGTTTTTT. This sequence encodes CASSPRLTGELFF.

As regards this clonotype: This may be a read error: a much more frequent sequence differs by one nucleotide. The V call is TRBV5-1, the J call TRBJ1-1; 7 bases align to TRBD1. Per the germline V gene, CDR1 is SGHRS and CDR2 is YFSETQ. CDR3 length: 15 amino acids. V trimming: 1 base; J trimming: 4 bases; junction bases outside the gene matches: 7. CDR3 DNA sequence: TGCGCCAGCAGCTTGACTGCAGGGGGGACCACTGAAGCTTTCTTT. This codes for CASSLTAGGTTEAFF.

The chain couples TRBV28 to TRBJ1-3; 10 bases are shared with TRBD1. Germline V gives CDR1 MDHEN, CDR2 SYDVKM. This CDR3 spans 17 amino acids. V lost 6 bases, J lost 0 bases, and 8 bases stayed unmatched. The CDR3 coding sequence is TGTGCCAGCAGGCCGGGACAGGGGTCTCGCTCTGGAAACACCATATATTTT. It encodes CASRPGQGSRSGNTIYF.

This clonotype occurred a few times. This chain uses TRBV5-5 with TRBJ2-2; D remains ambiguous. With 0 bases removed from V and 6 bases from J, the gap between germline ends came to 12 bases. CDR1 SGHKS and CDR2 YYEKEE come from the germline V gene (reference sequence). The CDR3 has 15 amino acids. CDR3 nucleotides: TGTGCCAGCAGCTTGGCAAATACTAACGCCGGGGAGCTGTTTTTT. Translation gives CASSLANTNAGELFF.

The chain is built from TRBV19 and TRBJ2-3; D unclear. V was cut by 1 base and J by 7 bases, with 9 bases left in between. This CDR3 has 13 residues. Looked up from germline, CDR1 is LNHDA and CDR2 is SQIVND (reference sequence). CDR3 DNA sequence: TGTGCCAGTAGTATAGGTGGGCATAATACGCAGTATTTT. Its protein product is CASSIGGHNTQYF.

CDR3 loop: CASSPQGMRTEAFF. For the CDR3, the DNA is TGCGCCAGCAGCCCACAGGGGATGAGGACTGAAGCTTTCTTT. This chain joins TRBV5-1 and TRBJ1-1, with TRBD1 identical over 7 bases. Per germline, CDR1 SGHRS and CDR2 YFSETQ. Germline trimming cut 4 bases from V and 5 bases from J; bases unmatched to any gene: 8. This CDR3 region has 14 residues.

This sequence joins TRBV6-9 and TRBJ1-5, with 7 bases lining up with TRBD1. This CDR3 has 14 residues. The ends lost 4 bases at V and 5 bases at J; junction bases unmatched: 5. The V gene's germline CDR1 is MNHGY and CDR2 SVAAGI. The CDR3 loop reads CASSLTGSDQPQHF. As DNA, the CDR3 is TGTGCCAGCAGTTTGACAGGGTCGGATCAGCCCCAGCATTTT.